This T cell receptor (beta chain) is drawn from a study of beta chain features in type 1 diabetes. The study reverse transcribed the entire isolated RNA, so it sequenced expressed TCRB transcripts. Repertoires were generated with immunoSEQ multiplex PCR, while TCRdb's copy carries only in-frame clones and drops some. The sample has around 160,000 clones, nearly 50% seen once; the top ten hold approximately 0.4%. Details on this clone: Its antigen is as yet unknown.

Study outcomes and limitations: Reads derived from cDNA could over-represent cells showing high TCR expression.

CDR3 size: 13 residues. The V gene's germline CDR1 is SGHRS and CDR2 YFSETQ. Trimming removed 0 bases from V and 5 bases from J, with 9 bases in between. Material: Tregs from blood. V is TRBV5-1 and J is TRBJ2-7, with D perhaps TRBD1 (5 bases). The clonotype originates from a man aged 18 to 35 in good health. This CDR3 reads CASSLGPGNEQYF. CDR3 in DNA: TGCGCCAGCAGCTTGGGCCCAGGGAACGAGCAGTACTTC.